The 25 T cell receptor beta chains below were found in one sample sequenced in a study of cytomegalovirus exposure and HLA in healthy donors. The PCR ran on 60 Vbeta and 13 Jbeta primers. Using immunoSEQ multiplex PCR, the repertoire was profiled, and TCRdb retains in-frame clones only, with some absent. The table has about 31,000 clones, about 65% seen once. The specimen was PBMCs. Receptor source: a man aged 45 to 65 in good health and CMV-seropositive.

Turning to this clone: Other DNA sequences within the sample encode an identical CDR3. This chain connects TRBV29-1 to TRBJ2-7; D is perhaps TRBD1 (6 bases). V was trimmed by 6 bases and J by 3 bases, leaving 12 bases between them. Germline CDR1 and CDR2: SQVTM and ANQGSEA. This CDR3 is 12 amino acids long. The CDR3: CSVLGQGYEQYF. CDR3 in DNA: TGCAGCGTCCTGGGACAAGGCTACGAGCAGTACTTC.

The V gene is TRBV6-6, the J gene TRBJ1-5; D possibly corresponds to TRBD1 (6 bases). The CDR3 runs to 15 residues. Germline V lookup: CDR1 MNHNY, CDR2 SVGAGI (reference sequence). V was pared by 4 bases and J by 6 bases, with 16 bases between. For the CDR3, the DNA is TGTGCCAGCAGTTCAACAGGGACGCAAGGTCAGCCCCAGCATTTT. It encodes CASSSTGTQGQPQHF.

This sequence joins TRBV2 and TRBJ1-1, with D possibly being TRBD1 (5 bases). V lost 3 bases to trimming and J lost 5 bases, with 16 bases between them. Per the germline V gene, CDR1 is SNHLY and CDR2 is FYNNEI. This CDR3 contains 15 residues. CDR3 region: CASSEAGQLSTEAFF. DNA of the CDR3: TGTGCCAGCAGTGAGGCAGGGCAGCTGAGTACTGAAGCTTTCTTT.

The chain employs TRBV30 and TRBJ2-7; 8 nucleotides agree with TRBD1. This CDR3 is 13 amino acids long. The V and J ends lost 4 bases and 5 bases, in that order; junction bases with no gene match: 7. Per the germline V gene, CDR1 is GTSNPN and CDR2 is SVGIG (reference sequence). This CDR3 is CAWTGGAEDEQYF. CDR3 in DNA: TGTGCCTGGACAGGGGGCGCAGAAGACGAGCAGTACTTC.

The sample holds a few counts of this clone. This chain joins TRBV5-1 and TRBJ1-5; D unclear. Trimming removed 0 bases at V and 4 bases at J, with 8 bases between. Germline CDR1 SGHRS, CDR2 YFSETQ. The CDR3 is made up of 14 amino acids. The CDR3 DNA reads as TGCGCCAGCAGCTTGGCGGGGAGTAATCAGCCCCAGCATTTT. Its translation is CASSLAGSNQPQHF.

The chain has TRBV30 and TRBJ2-5, with 9 bases fitting TRBD1. Trimming took 2 bases from V and 5 from J; bases not matched to a gene: 6. The CDR3 is 14 residues long. Germline values: CDR1 GTSNPN, CDR2 SVGIG (reference sequence). CDR3 in DNA: TGTGCCTGGAGTTCACAGGGGGCGCAGGAGACCCAGTACTTC. Its protein is CAWSSQGAQETQYF. Together with reference TRBV30 and TRBJ2-5, the CDR3 gives the full variable domain: SQTIHQWPATLVQPVGSPLSLECTVEGTSNPNLYWYRQAAGRGLQLLFYSVGIGQISSEVPQNLSASRPQDRQFILSSKKLLLSDSGFYLCAWSSQGAQETQYFGPGTRLLVL.

The V and J genes are TRBV10-3 and TRBJ1-1; tentatively, D is TRBD1 (5 bases). CDR3 size: 13 residues. CDR1 is ENHRY and CDR2 is SYGVKD in the germline V gene. V lost 7 bases and J 7 bases, leaving 16 bases between the germline ends. The CDR3 region is CAITGAKTGEAFF. CDR3 coding DNA: TGTGCCATCACTGGGGCGAAGACGGGTGAAGCTTTCTTT.

The genes are TRBV6-5 and TRBJ2-7; TRBD1 agrees at 11 bases. J was trimmed by 8 bases and V by 4 bases; bases with no gene match: 10. Germline-derived CDR1 and CDR2 are MNHEY and SVGAGI. This CDR3 contains 15 residues. The CDR3 sequence is CASSSFPGQGGKQYF. The CDR3 DNA sequence: TGTGCCAGCAGTTCCTTCCCGGGACAGGGGGGCAAGCAGTACTTC.

The chain joins TRBV28 to TRBJ1-4; D may be TRBD1 (6 bases). The ends were cut back, 5 bases at V and 6 bases at J, with 16 bases in the middle. Per the germline V gene, CDR1 is MDHEN and CDR2 is SYDVKM. The CDR3 is 15 amino acids. CDR3 in DNA: TGTGCCAGCAGTGCACTTGACAGGTACGATGAAAAACTGTTTTTT. It specifies CASSALDRYDEKLFF.

The chain is built from TRBV10-2 and TRBJ2-2; TRBD1 agrees at 10 bases. This CDR3 spans 16 amino acids. Germline V lookup: CDR1 WSHSY, CDR2 SAAADI. With 5 bases clipped from V and 6 bases from J, the junction kept 9 bases outside the gene matches. CDR3 DNA: TGCGCCAGCAGTCCCGGGACAGGGGAGGGTCCCGGGGAGCTGTTTTTT. It codes for CASSPGTGEGPGELFF.

This clone was counted once. The CDR3 coding sequence is TGTGCCAGTAGATTCCTTCTGACAGGGGACCATGGCTACACCTTC. This codes for CASRFLLTGDHGYTF. This rearrangement joins TRBV19 to TRBJ1-2, with 8 bases matching TRBD1. The length of the CDR3 is 15 residues. V gave up 6 bases and J gave up 6 bases; unmatched junction bases: 12. The germline gives CDR1 LNHDA, CDR2 SQIVND (reference sequence).

The chain joins TRBV2 to TRBJ2-7, with TRBD1 identical over 8 bases. This CDR3 is 14 amino acids long. The V segment lost 8 bases and the J segment 4 bases; nucleotides outside the gene matches: 10. Germline loops: CDR1 SNHLY, CDR2 FYNNEI. CDR3 DNA sequence: TGTGCCAGCTACCGGGACAGGACGAAATACGAGCAGTACTTC. Its protein is CASYRDRTKYEQYF.

The chain employs TRBV1 and TRBJ2-5; the table's D call, TRBD2, was not checked against the DNA. TRBV1 counts as a pseudogene. The CDR3 loop spans 17 amino acids. DNA for the CDR3: TGCACCAGCAGCCAACACCGACTAGCGGGAGATCAAGAGACCCAGTACTTC. Protein product: CTSSQHRLAGDQETQYF.

This chain uses TRBV5-1 with TRBJ2-7; TRBD2 might be the D (6 bases). The V end was cut by 4 bases, the J end by 2 bases, with 13 bases between. Germline values: CDR1 SGHRS, CDR2 YFSETQ. The CDR3 length is 14 residues. The CDR3 loop reads CASSTGLLTYEQYF. As DNA, the CDR3 is TGCGCCAGCAGCACGGGACTCCTTACCTACGAGCAGTACTTC.

Remarks on this clone: A junction end diverges from the germline sequence, so it may reflect a read error. The chain couples TRBV7-7 to TRBJ2-3; possibly TRBD2 for D (6 bases). Germline V gives CDR1 SSHAT, CDR2 FNYEAQ (reference sequence). The CDR3 loop spans 15 amino acids. CDR3 nucleotide sequence: TGTGCTAGCAGCCCCACGACTAGTTCTGCAGATACGCAGTATTTT. This encodes CASSPTTSSADTQYF.

The V gene is TRBV28, the J gene TRBJ1-6, with 10 bases aligning to TRBD1. J was trimmed by 10 bases and V by 3 bases; bases with no gene match: 6. This CDR3 has 15 amino acids. CDR1 is MDHEN and CDR2 is SYDVKM in the germline V gene. The CDR3 DNA reads as TGTGCCAGCAGTTTGGACAGGGGGGGAGAATCACCCCTCCACTTT. Its translation is CASSLDRGGESPLHF. Full variable domain (rest looked up from reference TRBV28 and TRBJ1-6): DVKVTQSSRYLVKRTGEKVFLECVQDMDHENMFWYRQDPGLGLRLIYFSYDVKMKEKGDIPEGYSVSREKKERFSLILESASTNQTSMYLCASSLDRGGESPLHFGNGTRLTVT.

The CDR3 reads CASSRHPQETQYF. CDR3 bases: TGTGCCAGCAGTCGACACCCCCAAGAGACCCAGTACTTC. The chain carries TRBV9 and TRBJ2-5; D gene uncertain. Germline V gene lookup returns CDR1 SGDLS and CDR2 YYNGEE. V gave up 5 bases and J gave up 1 base, with 9 bases separating them. The CDR3 runs 13 residues.

The chain carries TRBV30 and TRBJ2-5; TRBD2 matches at 7 bases. The trim removed 4 bases at V and 4 bases at J, leaving 12 bases unmatched. The length of the CDR3 is 15 residues. Germline V lookup: CDR1 GTSNPN, CDR2 SVGIG (reference sequence). In DNA form, the CDR3 reads TGTGCCTGGACCGGACAAGGGGAGGGAGGAGAGACCCAGTACTTC. Translating it yields CAWTGQGEGGETQYF. The whole variable domain, remainder taken from reference TRBV30 and TRBJ2-5, is SQTIHQWPATLVQPVGSPLSLECTVEGTSNPNLYWYRQAAGRGLQLLFYSVGIGQISSEVPQNLSASRPQDRQFILSSKKLLLSDSGFYLCAWTGQGEGGETQYFGPGTRLLVL.

The table lists this clone with a few counts. The chain employs TRBV9 and TRBJ2-7; 10 positions match TRBD2. V shed 0 bases, J shed 4 bases, and the junction held 4 bases outside the gene matches. Per the germline V gene, CDR1 is SGDLS and CDR2 is YYNGEE. The CDR3 loop spans 15 amino acids. CDR3 region: CASSVEASGSYEQYF. In DNA, the CDR3 is TGTGCCAGCAGCGTAGAGGCTAGCGGGAGTTACGAGCAGTACTTC.

This clone was seen more than once but under ten times. The rearrangement links TRBV5-6 to TRBJ1-1, with D hard to call. Trimming pared 3 bases from V and 5 bases from J, leaving 8 bases between. The CDR3 covers 12 residues. Germline V lookup: CDR1 SGHDT, CDR2 YYEEEE. Written as DNA, the CDR3 is TGTGCCAGCAGCTGGGCCGATACTGAAGCTTTCTTT. The encoded protein is CASSWADTEAFF.

V gene TRBV29-1 combines with J gene TRBJ2-3; TRBD2 aligns across 7 bases. J was trimmed by 4 bases and V by 4 bases; bases with no gene match: 5. This CDR3 contains 13 residues. Germline V CDR1 and CDR2: SQVTM, ANQGSEA. This CDR3 is CSVVGRASDTQYF. The CDR3 DNA reads as TGCAGCGTTGTTGGGAGGGCCTCAGATACGCAGTATTTT.

This clone has only one observation. This chain connects TRBV7-9 to TRBJ2-3; TRBD2 is a possible D gene (5 bases). CDR1 and CDR2 (germline): SEHNR, FQNEAQ (reference sequence). This CDR3 spans 14 amino acids. Deletions cut 4 bases from V and 2 bases from J, with 10 bases between. CDR3 in amino acids: CASSSRRFTDTQYF. For the CDR3, the DNA is TGTGCCAGCAGCTCCCGGAGGTTCACAGATACGCAGTATTTT.

This clone is a singleton in its sample. V and J are TRBV9 and TRBJ2-1; D remains ambiguous. Germline V gives CDR1 SGDLS, CDR2 YYNGEE. The CDR3 sequence is 13 residues long. Trimming stripped 0 bases from V and 9 bases from J, with 10 bases between. The CDR3 nucleotides are TGTGCCAGCAGCGTAGGGGTTTCGGGTGAGCAGTTCTTC. This encodes CASSVGVSGEQFF.

This clone was recorded only once. The chain combines TRBV7-8 with TRBJ2-5; D possibly corresponds to TRBD2 (6 bases). V lost 4 bases and J lost 4, with 7 bases in between. The CDR3 has 12 amino acids. Germline V CDR1 and CDR2: SGHVS, FQNEAQ. CDR3 region: CASSSGGETQYF. The CDR3 bases are TGTGCCAGCAGCTCCGGGGGAGAGACCCAGTACTTC.

This clone was recorded only once. The DNA of the CDR3 is TGTGCCAGCAGTTACAAATTCGGGGAGTCACCCCTCCACTTT. As protein: CASSYKFGESPLHF. This chain links TRBV6-5 with TRBJ1-6; D not resolved. CDR1 is MNHEY, CDR2 SVGAGI, per germline. The CDR3 runs 14 residues. V was cut by 2 bases and J by 10 bases, with 12 bases left in between.